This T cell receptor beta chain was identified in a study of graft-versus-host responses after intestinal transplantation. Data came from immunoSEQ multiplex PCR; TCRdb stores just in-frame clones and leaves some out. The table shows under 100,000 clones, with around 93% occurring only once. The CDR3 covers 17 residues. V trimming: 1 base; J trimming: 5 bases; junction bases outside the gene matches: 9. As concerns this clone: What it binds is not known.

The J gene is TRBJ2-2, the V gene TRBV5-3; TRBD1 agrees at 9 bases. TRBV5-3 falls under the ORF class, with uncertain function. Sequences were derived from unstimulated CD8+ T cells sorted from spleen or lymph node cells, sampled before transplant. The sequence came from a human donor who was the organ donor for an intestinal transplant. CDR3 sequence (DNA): TGTGCCAGAAGCTTGTATTTGGGTGGACAGGGGACCGGGGAGCTGTTTTTT. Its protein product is CARSLYLGGQGTGELFF.